This record concerns one T cell receptor (beta chain) sequence. Antigen: not known. The read stops 3 residues short of the end of the CDR3; the missing end is completed from the germline J gene. The sample is drawn from a study of T cells in women clearing cervical HPV infection. TCR beta CDR3 amplified by multiplex PCR from 950 to 1,500 ng genomic DNA. Method: immunoSEQ multiplex PCR; TCRdb's copy keeps in-frame clones and lacks some. Here the sample table reports around 16,000 clones. Per germline, CDR1 SNHLY and CDR2 FYNNEI. V was cut by 4 bases and J by 7 bases, with 16 bases left in between. This CDR3 is 15 amino acids long. Broader study findings: Unknown T-cell numbers per sample may underlie the richness differences. Timing of associations relative to infection is unclear; T-cell subsets were not isolated.

Each participant carried one incident cervical HPV16 infection only. The V gene is TRBV2, the J gene TRBJ2-2, with D possibly matching TRBD1 (6 bases). The source material was blood buffy coat. This sequence was found in a woman aged 18 to 75 with a cervical HPV16 infection that either progressed to CIN3+ or cleared (not recorded which). Incomplete CDR3 DNA: TGTGCCAGCAGTGTACAACAGGGAAAGAGCGGGGAG. Amino acid sequence: CASSVQQGKSGE. The full CDR3 protein is CASSVQQGKSGELFF.